Each of the 25 T cell receptor beta chains below was sequenced from the same sample in a study of cytotoxic CD8 clonotypes in ibrutinib-treated CLL. Repertoires were generated with immunoSEQ multiplex PCR, while TCRdb's copy carries only in-frame clones and drops some. The data contain over 200,000 clones, around 75% of them singletons. This specimen consisted of PBMCs, obtained after 12 months of ibrutinib treatment. The receptors were sampled from a human donor with chronic lymphocytic leukemia.

V usage is TRBV11-1 and J usage is TRBJ2-7, with a possible D match to TRBD1 (5 bases). This CDR3 has 13 amino acids. Germline CDR1 is SGHAT and CDR2 is FQDESV (reference sequence). Trimming pared 1 base from V and 1 base from J, leaving 5 bases between. Here the CDR3 DNA reads TGTGCCAGCAGCTTAGGACAGTCCTACGAGCAGTACTTC. Translating gives CASSLGQSYEQYF.

This clone was picked up a small number of times. The rearrangement joins TRBV29-1 to TRBJ2-3, with 7 bases aligning to TRBD1. This CDR3 has 11 amino acids. CDR1 is SQVTM and CDR2 is ANQGSEA in the germline V gene. V trimming: 6 bases; J trimming: 6 bases; junction bases outside the gene matches: 3. CDR3 coding DNA: TGCAGCGTCGGGACAGTTGATACGCAGTATTTT. This gives the protein CSVGTVDTQYF.

The chain uses TRBV11-3 and TRBJ2-5; no definite D call. The CDR3 has 14 amino acids. Germline V gives CDR1 SGHNT, CDR2 YENEEA. V was clipped by 1 base and J by 5 bases, with 11 bases between them. CDR3: CASSLAGLGETQYF. The CDR3 DNA sequence: TGTGCCAGCAGCTTAGCGGGCCTCGGGGAGACCCAGTACTTC.

This chain connects TRBV9 to TRBJ1-4; D uncertain. V was trimmed by 2 bases and J by 0 bases, leaving 11 bases between them. Per germline, CDR1 SGDLS and CDR2 YYNGEE. The CDR3 loop spans 16 amino acids. For the CDR3, the DNA is TGTGCCAGCAGCGTCAGGTACGGAGCAACTAATGAAAAACTGTTTTTT. Amino acid sequence: CASSVRYGATNEKLFF.

In this sample, this clone turned up once. The rearrangement uses TRBV7-9 and TRBJ1-2; weak D call: TRBD1 (5 bases). CDR3 length: 17 amino acids. Germline CDR1 SEHNR, CDR2 FQNEAQ (reference sequence). With 4 bases removed from V and 4 bases from J, the gap between germline ends came to 22 bases. CDR3 sequence: CASSSRASQGLLYGYTF. The CDR3 DNA follows: TGTGCCAGCAGCTCCCGGGCGTCTCAGGGCTTACTCTATGGCTACACCTTC.

The rearrangement links TRBV5-8 to TRBJ2-7, with D possibly TRBD1 on 6 matching bases. The CDR3 is 13 residues long. V shed 3 bases and J shed 3 bases, with 10 bases lying between them. CDR1 and CDR2 (germline): SGHTS, YDEGEE. In DNA form, the CDR3 reads TGTGCCAGCAGCTCCCGAGGGGGCTACGAGCAGTACTTC. Its protein is CASSSRGGYEQYF.

The CDR3 protein is CASKQGWQPQHF. The CDR3, as DNA: TGTGCCAGCAAACAGGGCTGGCAGCCCCAGCATTTT. This chain uses TRBV28 with TRBJ1-5, with a weak D call TRBD1 (6 bases). CDR1 MDHEN and CDR2 SYDVKM come from the germline V gene. This CDR3 spans 12 amino acids. Trimming took off 7 bases at V and 7 bases at J, with 11 bases between the two ends. Drawing the rest from reference TRBV28 and TRBJ1-5, the complete variable domain is DVKVTQSSRYLVKRTGEKVFLECVQDMDHENMFWYRQDPGLGLRLIYFSYDVKMKEKGDIPEGYSVSREKKERFSLILESASTNQTSMYLCASKQGWQPQHFGDGTRLSIL.

This clone has a handful of counts. This chain joins TRBV7-6 and TRBJ2-5, with D hard to call. The CDR3 sequence is 14 residues long. The germline V and J ends were trimmed by 6 bases and 5 bases, with 16 bases remaining between them. Germline CDR1 is SGHVS and CDR2 is FNYEAQ. The CDR3 bases are TGTGCCAGCAGTCCCGGGCGGTATACGGAGACCCAGTACTTC. Translated: CASSPGRYTETQYF.

Note on this clone: An end of the junction differs from the germline gene, which may be a read error. The CDR3 sequence is CASSEGFESSGSF. DNA for the CDR3: TGTGCCAGCAGTGAAGGATTCGAATCGAGCGGCTCCTTC. The chain links TRBV6-5 to TRBJ1-2; no clear D gene. The CDR3 consists of 13 residues. Germline assignment: CDR1 MNHEY and CDR2 SVGAGI.

The table lists this clone with a few counts. CDR3 sequence: CASSFGPNYGYTF. CDR3 nucleotides: TGTGCCAGCTCATTTGGACCTAACTATGGCTACACCTTC. The chain couples TRBV18 to TRBJ1-2; D is unclear. Trimming removed 5 bases from V and 0 bases from J, with 7 bases in between. The germline gives CDR1 KGHSH, CDR2 LQKENI. The CDR3 runs to 13 residues.

The rearrangement joins TRBV5-1 to TRBJ2-1; no definite D call. Germline V gene lookup returns CDR1 SGHRS and CDR2 YFSETQ. V was shortened by 0 bases and J by 9 bases, with 13 bases between the two germline ends. The CDR3 covers 14 residues. CDR3 bases: TGCGCCAGCAGCTTGGCCAATTCGGCGGCTGAGCAGTTCTTC. Translation: CASSLANSAAEQFF.

J is TRBJ1-5 and V is TRBV30; 8 bases map to TRBD1. Losses at the gene ends were 5 bases for V and 7 bases for J; bases not matched to a gene: 13. Per germline, CDR1 GTSNPN and CDR2 SVGIG (reference sequence). CDR3 length equals 15 residues. The CDR3 sequence is CAWGLGQGWSQPQHF. The CDR3 DNA follows: TGTGCCTGGGGCCTCGGACAGGGATGGTCGCAGCCCCAGCATTTT.

V gene TRBV10-2 combines with J gene TRBJ2-7; 11 nucleotides align to TRBD2. This CDR3 has 15 amino acids. V lost 3 bases, J lost 7 bases, and 8 bases stayed unmatched. Germline loops: CDR1 WSHSY, CDR2 SAAADI. In DNA form, the CDR3 reads TGCGCCAGCAGTGACTGGGGTAGCGGGAGGGATGAGCAGTACTTC. As protein: CASSDWGSGRDEQYF.

Only one count was recorded for this clone. The chain couples TRBV5-1 to TRBJ2-1; perhaps D is TRBD1 or TRBD2 (5 bases each). Germline V gives CDR1 SGHRS, CDR2 YFSETQ. Deletions cut 0 bases from V and 3 bases from J, with 16 bases between. The CDR3 is 17 amino acids. In DNA, the CDR3 is TGCGCCAGCAGCTTGGATATATGGGGACCAGGCTACAATGAGCAGTTCTTC. This codes for CASSLDIWGPGYNEQFF.

The chain links TRBV19 to TRBJ2-1; D is uncertain. CDR3 length: 14 residues. Germline V lookup: CDR1 LNHDA, CDR2 SQIVND (reference sequence). V was cut by 7 bases and J by 5 bases, with 15 bases left in between. Written as DNA, the CDR3 is TGTGCCAGTAAGGAGAGGTATCGAGACAATGAGCAGTTCTTC. Translation: CASKERYRDNEQFF.

The chain has TRBV7-8 and TRBJ1-1, with TRBD1 matching over 10 bases. CDR1 and CDR2 from the germline V gene are SGHVS and FQNEAQ. The CDR3 is 16 residues long. V was clipped by 6 bases and J by 5 bases; unmatched bases: 12. The CDR3 nucleotides are TGTGCCAGCAGACCCCATGCCCGGGACAGGGGTACTGAAGCTTTCTTT. Translation: CASRPHARDRGTEAFF.

This clone was seen a few times. The chain joins TRBV27 to TRBJ2-2, with TRBD1 matching over 7 bases. The V gene end was trimmed by 8 bases and the J gene end by 4 bases; junction bases not matched to a gene: 13. This CDR3 spans 16 amino acids. Germline lookup yields CDR1 MNHEY and CDR2 SMNVEV (reference sequence). The CDR3 nucleotides are TGTGCCAGCCGTCCCGACAGGGTTCGGGGCACCGGGGAGCTGTTTTTT. Protein product: CASRPDRVRGTGELFF.

The chain carries TRBV18 and TRBJ2-2, with 12 bases lining up with TRBD1. Germline CDR1 and CDR2: KGHSH and LQKENI. The V segment lost 5 bases and the J segment 6 bases; nucleotides outside the gene matches: 10. This CDR3 has 17 residues. The chain's CDR3 is CASSTAGTGGKAGELFF. The CDR3 DNA reads as TGTGCCAGCTCAACTGCGGGGACAGGGGGCAAGGCCGGGGAGCTGTTTTTT.

The rearrangement joins TRBV5-4 to TRBJ2-7; 7 positions agree with TRBD1. CDR1 is SGHNT and CDR2 is YYREEE in the germline V gene (reference sequence). The CDR3 sequence is 15 residues long. The junction had 8 bases not matched to a gene; V was cut back by 5 bases and J by 0 bases. The CDR3 protein is CASRSGQALSYEQYF. CDR3 nucleotide sequence: TGTGCCAGCAGATCCGGACAGGCACTCTCCTACGAGCAGTACTTC.

The chain employs TRBV6-5 and TRBJ1-2; D is unclear. The V end was cut by 6 bases, the J end by 0 bases, with 11 bases between. The CDR3 covers 14 residues. CDR1 and CDR2 (germline): MNHEY, SVGAGI. The DNA of the CDR3 is TGTGCCAGCAGCAACGGGCCAGCTAACTATGGCTACACCTTC. Encoded protein: CASSNGPANYGYTF.

This clone was seen once. The chain links TRBV28 to TRBJ1-2; a weak D match, TRBD1 (5 bases). The ends were cut back, 6 bases at V and 4 bases at J, with 18 bases in the middle. This CDR3 has 15 residues. The germline CDR1 and CDR2 sequences are MDHEN and SYDVKM. The CDR3 here is CASSPFGGRSYGYTF. The CDR3 DNA reads TGTGCCAGCAGCCCGTTTGGGGGACGTAGCTATGGCTACACCTTC.

The chain uses TRBV25-1 and TRBJ2-7; 8 bases fit TRBD1. Germline loops: CDR1 MGHDK, CDR2 SYGVNS. CDR3 length equals 15 residues. V lost 5 bases, J lost 4 bases, and 10 bases stayed unmatched. This CDR3 is CASSFGQGLFYEQYF. CDR3 in DNA: TGTGCCAGCAGTTTTGGACAGGGACTTTTTTACGAGCAGTACTTC.

This clone was picked up one time. The chain is built from TRBV20-1 and TRBJ2-7; D might be TRBD2 (5 bases). This CDR3 is 11 amino acids long. V lost 1 base to trimming and J lost 11 bases, with 12 bases between them. Germline CDR1 is DFQATT and CDR2 is SNEGSKA (reference sequence). The CDR3 here is CSARVLAAEYF. The CDR3 DNA reads TGCAGTGCTAGAGTCCTTGCAGCGGAGTACTTC.

In DNA form, the CDR3 reads TGTGCCAGCGGGGGGAGACAGGGACAAAATGAAAAACTGTTTTTT. Its protein product is CASGGRQGQNEKLFF. This sequence joins TRBV28 and TRBJ1-4; 7 positions agree with TRBD1. J lost 5 bases, V lost 8 bases, and 11 bases had no gene match. Per germline, CDR1 MDHEN and CDR2 SYDVKM. CDR3 length equals 15 residues.

The chain couples TRBV6-1 to TRBJ2-3; TRBD2 agrees at 9 bases. Germline CDR1 MNHNS, CDR2 SASEGT. V gave up 2 bases and J gave up 10 bases; unmatched junction bases: 13. CDR3 length: 16 amino acids. The CDR3 sequence is CASSEIAGVFFSPQYF. In DNA, the CDR3 is TGTGCCAGCAGTGAAATAGCGGGAGTTTTTTTCTCGCCGCAGTATTTT.